The 22 T cell receptor beta chains given below trace back to one sample, sequenced in a study of blood T cell repertoires in COVID-19. TCRdb's copy holds only in-frame clones and misses some; the assay was immunoSEQ multiplex PCR. The sample carries roughly 140,000 clones, around four fifths recorded once. Sample: peripheral blood. Receptor source: a man in his sixties or seventies with acute or convalescent COVID-19.

CDR3: CASSYSRQGGTYEQYF. As DNA, the CDR3 is TGTGCCAGCAGTTACTCGAGGCAGGGGGGAACCTACGAGCAGTACTTC. This chain uses TRBV6-6 with TRBJ2-7; D may be TRBD1 (7 bases). Germline CDR1 reads MNHNY; CDR2 reads SVGAGI (reference sequence). The V end lost 0 bases, the J end lost 2 bases, and 14 bases lay between the germline ends. The CDR3 consists of 16 residues.

V gene TRBV28 combines with J gene TRBJ1-6, with 7 bases fitting TRBD1. This CDR3 spans 15 amino acids. Looked up from germline, CDR1 is MDHEN and CDR2 is SYDVKM. Unmatched junction bases numbered 10, after V lost 4 bases and J lost 10 bases. CDR3 in amino acids: CASSSRQGGDSPLHF. Written as DNA, the CDR3 is TGTGCCAGCAGTTCCAGACAGGGCGGCGACTCACCCCTCCACTTT.

As regards this clone: The junction and the germline gene differ at one end; a read error may be behind it. V gene TRBV7-3 combines with J gene TRBJ2-7, with D tentatively TRBD1 (6 bases). Germline CDR1 is SGHTA and CDR2 is FQGTGA. The CDR3 spans 16 residues. CDR3: CASGLQGITSSYEQYF. The CDR3 DNA reads as TGTGCCAGCGGCTTACAGGGAATAACGAGCTCCTACGAGCAGTACTTC. The full variable domain, with the rest looked up from reference TRBV7-3 and TRBJ2-7, is GAGVSQTPSNKVTEKGKYVELRCDPISGHTALYWYRQSLGQGPEFLIYFQGTGAADDSGLPNDRFFAVRPEGSVSTLKIQRTERGDSAVYLCASGLQGITSSYEQYFGPGTRLTVT.

This clone was counted a few times. V gene TRBV12-3 or TRBV12-4 combines with J gene TRBJ2-3, with 8 bases lining up with TRBD2. The CDR3 is made up of 13 amino acids. V was clipped by 8 bases and J by 8 bases; unmatched bases: 9. CDR3 coding DNA: TGTGCCAGCCGAACGGGGGGGCTGGTTACGCAGTATTTT. Its translation: CASRTGGLVTQYF.

V usage is TRBV11-2 and J usage is TRBJ1-1; 7 positions agree with TRBD1. This CDR3 is 13 amino acids long. Looked up from germline, CDR1 is SGHAT and CDR2 is FQNNGV. Trimming cost V 5 bases and J 3 bases; bases outside gene matches: 3. CDR3 sequence: CASSRQGDTEAFF. DNA of the CDR3: TGTGCCAGCAGCCGTCAGGGGGACACTGAAGCTTTCTTT.

This clone was counted between two and nine times. The chain uses TRBV2 and TRBJ1-2; 8 bases are shared with TRBD1. Germline lookup yields CDR1 SNHLY and CDR2 FYNNEI. Germline trimming cut 3 bases from V and 0 bases from J; bases unmatched to any gene: 9. The CDR3 totals 17 residues. Here the CDR3 reads CASSETGQGLANYGYTF. The CDR3 DNA reads TGTGCCAGCAGTGAGACTGGACAGGGCTTAGCTAACTATGGCTACACCTTC.

This clone was detected once. The chain has TRBV6-5 and TRBJ2-7; possible D gene TRBD1, 6 bases. Germline V gives CDR1 MNHEY, CDR2 SVGAGI. This CDR3 has 15 amino acids. V lost 6 bases to trimming and J lost 6 bases, with 21 bases between them. The CDR3 region is CASRMGSTGKGEQYF. The DNA of the CDR3 is TGTGCCAGCAGAATGGGGTCCACAGGGAAGGGCGAGCAGTACTTC.

This clone was observed a few times. The chain has TRBV28 and TRBJ2-3; TRBD1 is a possible D gene (5 bases). V shed 3 bases and J shed 4 bases, with 11 bases lying between them. This CDR3 has 14 residues. The germline gives CDR1 MDHEN, CDR2 SYDVKM. CDR3 nucleotides: TGTGCCAGCAGTTTGAGCAGGGTCGCAGATACGCAGTATTTT. It encodes CASSLSRVADTQYF.

The chain uses TRBV11-2 and TRBJ1-4; no clear D gene. This CDR3 contains 16 residues. Trimming removed 0 bases at V and 2 bases at J, with 10 bases between. Germline-derived CDR1 and CDR2 are SGHAT and FQNNGV. The CDR3 here is CASSLEEAFTNEKLFF. CDR3 nucleotide sequence: TGTGCCAGCAGCTTAGAAGAGGCTTTTACTAATGAAAAACTGTTTTTT.

V gene TRBV7-3 combines with J gene TRBJ2-2; D is undetermined. This CDR3 region has 15 residues. Trimming shortened V by 2 bases and J by 0 bases, and 7 bases separated the two germline ends. Germline V gene sequence: CDR1 SGHTA, CDR2 FQGTGA. CDR3 nucleotides: TGTGCCAGCAGCTTACGGTCAACGAACACCGGGGAGCTGTTTTTT. Its protein product is CASSLRSTNTGELFF.

The chain links TRBV10-3 to TRBJ1-2; the match to TRBD1 covers 7 bases. V lost 6 bases to trimming and J lost 4 bases; unmatched junction nucleotides: 11. The germline gives CDR1 ENHRY, CDR2 SYGVKD. CDR3 length: 15 residues. The CDR3 loop reads CAIRGDSPAPYGYTF. The CDR3 bases are TGTGCCATCAGAGGGGACAGTCCAGCCCCCTATGGCTACACCTTC.

The V gene is TRBV19, the J gene TRBJ2-3, with D unresolved. This CDR3 spans 13 amino acids. V lost 11 bases to trimming and J lost 2 bases, with 14 bases between them. CDR1 is LNHDA and CDR2 is SQIVND in the germline V gene (reference sequence). The CDR3 is CASSVASTDTQYF. In nucleotides, the CDR3 is TGTGCCTCCTCAGTGGCCTCCACAGATACGCAGTATTTT.

The chain is built from TRBV5-1 and TRBJ2-7; tentatively, D is TRBD2 (5 bases). Germline assignment: CDR1 SGHRS and CDR2 YFSETQ. V gave up 0 bases and J gave up 5 bases, with 15 bases separating them. This CDR3 is 15 amino acids long. CDR3 in amino acids: CASSLADNLRDEQYF. The CDR3 DNA is TGCGCCAGCAGCTTGGCCGACAACCTGCGGGACGAGCAGTACTTC.

The gene calls are TRBV6-2 or TRBV6-3 and TRBJ2-7; D may be TRBD2 (5 bases). V was shortened by 4 bases and J by 4 bases, with 20 bases between the two germline ends. There are 16 residues in the CDR3. Germline lookup yields CDR1 MNHEY and CDR2 SVGEGT. The CDR3 reads CASSSPSDPGGYEQYF. CDR3 in DNA: TGTGCCAGCAGTTCCCCCTCCGACCCCGGCGGGTACGAGCAGTACTTC.

The chain links TRBV5-1 to TRBJ1-3; 7 nucleotides agree with TRBD1. The CDR3 is 14 amino acids. Looked up from germline, CDR1 is SGHRS and CDR2 is YFSETQ. J gave up 2 bases and V 4 bases, and 3 bases lay outside the gene matches. The CDR3 here is CASSEGQAGNTIYF. The CDR3 coding sequence is TGCGCCAGCAGCGAAGGACAGGCTGGAAACACCATATATTTT. The full variable domain, in which reference TRBV5-1 and TRBJ1-3 provide the parts outside the CDR3, is KAGVTQTPRYLIKTRGQQVTLSCSPISGHRSVSWYQQTPGQGLQFLFEYFSETQRNKGNFPGRFSGRQFSNSRSEMNVSTLELGDSALYLCASSEGQAGNTIYFGEGSWLTVV.

CDR3 residues: CASSQDPAGNYNEQFF. In nucleotides, the CDR3 is TGTGCCAGCAGCCAAGATCCAGCGGGAAACTACAATGAGCAGTTCTTC. The chain links TRBV3-1 (or the pseudogene TRBV3-2) to TRBJ2-1; 7 positions match TRBD2. CDR3 length: 16 residues. The trim removed 0 bases at V and 3 bases at J, leaving 5 bases unmatched. Looked up from germline, CDR1 is LGHDT and CDR2 is YNNKEL (reference sequence).

CDR3 bases: TGTGCCAGCTCACCGAGCCTAGCGGGATCAGATTTCGGCGATGAGCAGTTCTTC. Translation gives CASSPSLAGSDFGDEQFF. The chain couples TRBV18 to TRBJ2-1; 9 positions agree with TRBD2. CDR1 and CDR2 from the germline V gene are KGHSH and LQKENI. The CDR3 extends over 18 amino acids. The junction had 17 bases not matched to a gene; V was cut back by 3 bases and J by 8 bases.

The V call is TRBV7-9, the J call TRBJ2-5; D perhaps matches TRBD1 (6 bases). Trimming removed 5 bases at V and 1 base at J, with 11 bases between. In germline, CDR1 is SEHNR, CDR2 FQNEAQ (reference sequence). The CDR3 totals 14 residues. CDR3 sequence: CASSLKDSQETQYF. As DNA, the CDR3 is TGTGCCAGCAGCCTTAAGGACAGCCAAGAGACCCAGTACTTC. The full variable domain, completed using reference TRBV7-9 and TRBJ2-5, is DTGVSQNPRHKITKRGQNVTFRCDPISEHNRLYWYRQTLGQGPEFLTYFQNEAQLEKSRLLSDRFSAERPKGSFSTLEIQRTEQGDSAMYLCASSLKDSQETQYFGPGTRLLVL.

The gene calls are TRBV12-3 or TRBV12-4 and TRBJ2-7, with D hard to call. The CDR3 has 13 residues. The V end lost 3 bases, the J end lost 3 bases, and 9 bases lay between the germline ends. This CDR3 reads CASSFDTGYEQYF. CDR3 in DNA: TGTGCCAGCAGTTTCGACACCGGCTACGAGCAGTACTTC.

The chain combines TRBV6-1 with TRBJ1-4; D not certain. This CDR3 has 13 residues. Between the trimmed V and J ends, which lost 0 bases and 12 bases, there was a span of 11 bases. CDR1 is MNHNS, CDR2 SASEGT, per germline. The CDR3 bases are TGTGCCAGCAGTGAAGCGCGCGTCGCGGAACTGTTTTTT. Encoded protein: CASSEARVAELFF.

This chain joins TRBV7-9 and TRBJ1-2; perhaps TRBD1 as D (6 bases). The germline V gene encodes CDR1 SEHNR and CDR2 FQNEAQ (reference sequence). Trimming stripped 5 bases from V and 6 bases from J, with 16 bases between. The CDR3 length is 14 residues. CDR3 DNA: TGTGCCAGCAGCAGGAGAATGGCAGGGGATGGCTACACCTTC. This translates into CASSRRMAGDGYTF.

The rearrangement uses TRBV10-3 and TRBJ1-6; D perhaps matches TRBD1 (6 bases). Germline V gene sequence: CDR1 ENHRY, CDR2 SYGVKD. Trimming removed 7 bases at V and 8 bases at J, with 9 bases between. The CDR3 is made up of 12 amino acids. This CDR3 is CAINAGDSPLHF. CDR3 DNA: TGTGCCATCAACGCAGGGGATTCACCCCTCCACTTT.